These 6 T cell receptor beta chains were all obtained from the same sample, sequenced in a study of blood T cell repertoires in COVID-19. Some clones are missing from TCRdb's copy, which holds only in-frame ones; the method was immunoSEQ multiplex PCR. The table has a few hundred thousand clones, about 86% seen once; the top ten hold less than 4%. The sample taken for sequencing was peripheral blood. The receptors were sampled from a man younger than 30 with active or convalescent COVID-19.

The chain has TRBV9 and TRBJ2-3; 10 bases are a match to TRBD2. J was trimmed by 1 base and V by 6 bases; bases with no gene match: 5. The CDR3 sequence is 15 residues long. The germline gives CDR1 SGDLS, CDR2 YYNGEE. In DNA form, the CDR3 reads TGTGCCAGCACCGCCGGGACTAGCGGCACAGATACGCAGTATTTT. The encoded protein is CASTAGTSGTDTQYF.

This chain joins TRBV28 and TRBJ2-7, with no clear D. This CDR3 has 11 residues. From germline, CDR1 is MDHEN and CDR2 SYDVKM. Trimming left V 7 bases short and J 0 bases short, with 4 bases between. CDR3 nucleotides: TGTGCCAGCACAGACTCCTACGAGCAGTACTTC. Its translation is CASTDSYEQYF.

V usage is TRBV20-1 and J usage is TRBJ2-1; 9 bases are shared with TRBD2. From germline, CDR1 is DFQATT and CDR2 SNEGSKA (reference sequence). This CDR3 region has 11 residues. Trimming cost V 3 bases and J 14 bases; bases outside gene matches: 5. This CDR3 is CSASQERGEFF. The CDR3 bases are TGCAGTGCTAGTCAGGAGCGGGGGGAGTTCTTC.

This rearrangement joins TRBV12-3 or TRBV12-4 to TRBJ2-5; TRBD1 agrees at 8 bases. The CDR3 consists of 13 residues. V was pared by 6 bases and J by 4 bases, with 4 bases of the junction left unmatched. The CDR3 coding sequence is TGTGCCAGCAGCCCGACAGGGGCAGAGACCCAGTACTTC. Amino acid sequence: CASSPTGAETQYF.

V gene TRBV5-4 combines with J gene TRBJ2-3; TRBD2 is a possible D gene (6 bases). Germline V gene data show CDR1 as SGHNT and CDR2 as YYREEE (reference sequence). The CDR3 runs to 14 residues. V was trimmed by 6 bases and J by 2 bases, leaving 13 bases between them. The CDR3: CASMIAEHTDTQYF. DNA for the CDR3: TGTGCCAGCATGATAGCGGAACACACAGATACGCAGTATTTT.

The chain links TRBV5-4 to TRBJ2-7, with D unresolved. The germline CDR1 and CDR2 sequences are SGHNT and YYREEE (reference sequence). V dropped 0 bases and J dropped 3 bases, with 10 bases sitting between them. The CDR3 loop spans 14 amino acids. This CDR3 is CASSLVNRDYEQYF. The CDR3 region has the DNA TGTGCCAGCAGCTTGGTAAACCGAGACTACGAGCAGTACTTC.